This passage covers 21 T cell receptor beta chains from one sample sequenced in a study of T cells in Graves' hyperthyroidism and ophthalmopathy. Amplification targeted TCR beta CDR3 regions from RNA transcripts. A first-round RT-PCR of the TCR CDR3 used the HTBI primer set. MiXCR, applied by TCRdb to the multiplex PCR reads, yields one record per CDR3 protein. Here the sample spans 360,000 or so distinct CDR3 sequences, around 15% being singletons. Sequencing used blood. The receptors shown here come from a woman aged 60-70 years with Graves' ophthalmopathy.

This clonotype was counted at least ten times. The gene calls are TRBV14 and TRBJ2-7; a possible D gene is TRBD1 (6 bases). Per the germline V gene, CDR1 is SGHDN and CDR2 is FVKESK. V lost 0 bases and J 2 bases, leaving 11 bases between the germline ends. CDR3 length equals 15 residues. As DNA, the CDR3 is TGTGCCAGCAGCCAAGATTCTTGGACAGCCTACGAGCAGTACTTC. This codes for CASSQDSWTAYEQYF.

This clonotype has only a few counts. The chain's CDR3 is CSARPRQGFTDTQYF. The CDR3, as DNA: TGCAGTGCTAGACCCCGGCAGGGTTTTACAGATACGCAGTATTTT. This chain uses TRBV20-1 with TRBJ2-3, with TRBD1 as a possible D gene (5 bases). From germline, CDR1 is DFQATT and CDR2 SNEGSKA (reference sequence). The V and J ends lost 2 bases and 3 bases respectively, with 15 bases between them. This CDR3 region has 15 residues.

As for this clonotype: This CDR3 fails to terminate in the conserved phenylalanine or tryptophan, so it likely reflects a read error. The chain employs TRBV20-1 and TRBJ2-2; TRBD2 aligns across 11 bases. Trimming at V came to 2 bases and at J to 4 bases, leaving 9 bases not matched to a gene. Germline CDR1 reads DFQATT; CDR2 reads SNEGSKA (reference sequence). The CDR3 is made up of 17 amino acids. CDR3 DNA: TGCAGTGCTAGACATAGCGGGAGGGCGGCGGCCACCGGGGAGCTGTTTTCT. It yields the protein CSARHSGRAAATGELFS.

This clonotype was seen at least ten times. The chain is built from TRBV12-3 or TRBV12-4 and TRBJ1-4; D uncertain. V was shortened by 6 bases and J by 7 bases, with 12 bases between the two germline ends. This CDR3 region has 13 residues. The CDR3, as DNA: TGTGCCAGCAGCGGGCCAGATGGTGAAAAACTGTTTTTT. Amino acid sequence: CASSGPDGEKLFF.

There are many counts of this clonotype. This sequence joins TRBV5-1 and TRBJ2-7, with 13 bases matching TRBD2. Trimming took 4 bases from V and 11 from J; bases not matched to a gene: 9. In germline, CDR1 is SGHRS, CDR2 YFSETQ. CDR3 length: 14 residues. Here the CDR3 DNA reads TGCGCCAGCAGCCCAGGACTAGCGGGAGTCGGGGAGTACTTC. It is translated as CASSPGLAGVGEYF.

This clonotype was seen many times. This sequence joins TRBV7-9 and TRBJ2-1, with a weak D call TRBD2 (6 bases). Germline CDR1 is SEHNR and CDR2 is FQNEAQ (reference sequence). V lost 1 base to trimming and J lost 9 bases, with 10 bases between them. This CDR3 spans 13 amino acids. The CDR3 DNA follows: TGTGCCAGCAGCTTAGTAGCGGACGGTGAGCAGTTCTTC. It codes for CASSLVADGEQFF.

This clonotype was counted many times. The chain carries TRBV3-1 and TRBJ2-3, with TRBD2 identical over 10 bases. The ends lost 5 bases at V and 5 bases at J; junction bases unmatched: 7. The CDR3 is made up of 15 amino acids. CDR1 LGHDT and CDR2 YNNKEL come from the germline V gene (reference sequence). CDR3 region: CASSSTLAGEDTQYF. CDR3 coding DNA: TGTGCCAGCAGCTCAACGCTAGCGGGAGAAGATACGCAGTATTTT.

This clonotype has a count of ten or more. J is TRBJ2-7 and V is TRBV20-1; D remains unclear. This CDR3 spans 14 amino acids. CDR1 and CDR2 from the germline V gene are DFQATT and SNEGSKA (reference sequence). V lost 6 bases and J lost 0, with 15 bases in between. The CDR3 DNA is TGCAGTGCCTTGCATAATAGCAACTCCTACGAGCAGTACTTC. Its translation: CSALHNSNSYEQYF.

The chain is built from TRBV5-1 and TRBJ2-1; 9 bases agree with TRBD1. Trimming removed 3 bases from V and 14 bases from J; junction bases left unmatched: 15. In germline, CDR1 is SGHRS, CDR2 YFSETQ. This CDR3 comprises 15 residues. The CDR3 DNA reads as TGCGCCAGCAGCTCCTGGGACAGGGTTCCGGGGCCGAAGTTCTTC. Its translation is CASSSWDRVPGPKFF.

This clonotype occurred many times. The chain combines TRBV5-1 with TRBJ2-3; 8 positions agree with TRBD1. The CDR3 covers 17 residues. Germline values: CDR1 SGHRS, CDR2 YFSETQ. Trimming removed 0 bases from V and 0 bases from J; junction bases left unmatched: 6. CDR3 bases: TGCGCCAGCAGCTTGGATCCGACAGGGGCTAGCACAGATACGCAGTATTTT. Protein sequence: CASSLDPTGASTDTQYF.

This clonotype was recorded a few times. This chain joins TRBV29-1 and TRBJ1-4; D gene unclear. CDR1 and CDR2 from the germline V gene are SQVTM and ANQGSEA. Trimming took off 7 bases at V and 7 bases at J, with 16 bases between the two ends. The CDR3 spans 13 residues. The CDR3 bases are TGCAGCGCCATGGAGGGTGTTGGTGAAAAACTGTTTTTT. Its protein product is CSAMEGVGEKLFF. The complete variable domain, with remaining parts taken from reference TRBV29-1 and TRBJ1-4, reads SAVISQKPSRDICQRGTSLTIQCQVDSQVTMMFWYRQQPGQSLTLIATANQGSEATYESGFVIDKFPISRPNLTFSTLTVSNMSPEDSSIYLCSAMEGVGEKLFFGSGTQLSVL.

A few counts support this clonotype. The chain combines TRBV29-1 with TRBJ2-1; D is uncertain. There are 14 residues in the CDR3. Germline lookup yields CDR1 SQVTM and CDR2 ANQGSEA. The V end was cut by 3 bases, the J end by 7 bases, with 16 bases between. CDR3 loop: CSVERLLSRNEQFF. For the CDR3, the DNA is TGCAGCGTTGAGAGATTACTAAGTAGAAATGAGCAGTTCTTC.

This chain links TRBV6-5 with TRBJ1-5; D is unclear. Germline V lookup: CDR1 MNHEY, CDR2 SVGAGI. CDR3 length equals 13 residues. V was shortened by 2 bases and J by 4 bases, with 6 bases between the two germline ends. In DNA, the CDR3 is TGTGCCAGCAGTTACCTAGGGAATCAGCCCCAGCATTTT. It is translated as CASSYLGNQPQHF.

This chain connects TRBV2 to TRBJ2-5; tentatively, D is TRBD1 (5 bases). Per the germline V gene, CDR1 is SNHLY and CDR2 is FYNNEI. There are 14 residues in the CDR3. Trimming left V 3 bases short and J 1 base short, with 9 bases between. CDR3 protein: CASSDRVGQETQYF. In nucleotides, the CDR3 is TGTGCCAGCAGTGACAGGGTAGGCCAAGAGACCCAGTACTTC.

The chain carries TRBV6-4 and TRBJ2-1; D is uncertain. Germline loops: CDR1 MRHNA, CDR2 SNTAGT. V shed 4 bases and J shed 8 bases, with 12 bases lying between them. The CDR3 extends over 13 amino acids. The CDR3 region is CASSVEPRHEQFF. In DNA form, the CDR3 reads TGTGCCAGCAGTGTGGAGCCCCGGCATGAGCAGTTCTTC.

The table lists this clonotype with many counts. The chain has TRBV10-3 and TRBJ2-7; D is undetermined. The CDR3 has 12 residues. The germline V gene encodes CDR1 ENHRY and CDR2 SYGVKD. V lost 10 bases to trimming and J lost 4 bases, with 14 bases between them. CDR3 DNA sequence: TGTGCCACCCAGGTGAAGGGTTACGAGCAGTACTTC. Residues: CATQVKGYEQYF.

This clonotype was recorded at least ten times. The V gene is TRBV20-1, the J gene TRBJ2-3, with TRBD2 matching over 9 bases. V was pared by 1 base and J by 4 bases, with 12 bases of the junction left unmatched. Per the germline V gene, CDR1 is DFQATT and CDR2 is SNEGSKA (reference sequence). The CDR3 runs to 17 residues. For the CDR3, the DNA is TGCAGTGCTAGAGTGGGATGGGGGACTAGCCCCGCAGATACGCAGTATTTT. Encoded protein: CSARVGWGTSPADTQYF.

This clonotype was detected ten times or more. The gene calls are TRBV12-5 and TRBJ2-1; D tentatively reads TRBD1 or TRBD2 (5 bases each). The CDR3 has 15 residues. In germline, CDR1 is LGHNT, CDR2 FRNRAP. Trimming removed 6 bases from V and 1 base from J, with 13 bases in between. CDR3 sequence: CASGETGPSYNEQFF. CDR3 DNA sequence: TGTGCTAGTGGGGAGACGGGACCATCCTACAATGAGCAGTTCTTC. The complete variable domain, with remaining parts taken from reference TRBV12-5 and TRBJ2-1, reads DARVTQTPRHKVTEMGQEVTMRCQPILGHNTVFWYRQTMMQGLELLAYFRNRAPLDDSGMPKDRFSAEMPDATLATLKIQPSEPRDSAVYFCASGETGPSYNEQFFGPGTRLTVL.

In regard to this clonotype: An end of the junction differs from the germline gene, which may be a read error. The chain links TRBV7-8 to TRBJ2-2; D perhaps matches TRBD2 (6 bases). The CDR3 runs 13 residues. Germline-derived CDR1 and CDR2 are SGHVS and FQNEAQ. Written as DNA, the CDR3 is TGTGCCAGCAGCTCTCCCGGGACCGGGGGGCTGTTTTTT. As protein: CASSSPGTGGLFF.

This clonotype was seen repeatedly, ten times or more. DNA of the CDR3: TGTGCCAGCAGCCCCGGGCTAGCGGGTGCTCCCGGACTGGAGCAGTTCTTC. Protein sequence: CASSPGLAGAPGLEQFF. The V call is TRBV11-2, the J call TRBJ2-1; TRBD2 aligns across 8 bases. In germline, CDR1 is SGHAT, CDR2 FQNNGV. Trimming took 5 bases from V and 10 from J; bases not matched to a gene: 19. CDR3 length: 17 amino acids.

This chain links TRBV20-1 with TRBJ2-5; possibly TRBD1 for D (6 bases). The length of the CDR3 is 13 residues. V gave up 3 bases and J gave up 5 bases, with 13 bases separating them. The V gene's germline CDR1 is DFQATT and CDR2 SNEGSKA (reference sequence). The CDR3 here is CSASQQGWETQYF. In DNA form, the CDR3 reads TGCAGTGCTAGCCAACAGGGTTGGGAGACCCAGTACTTC.